This TCR beta chain was documented in a study of early stage breast cancer tumors (dated by TCRdb to 2017 to 2019). With respect to the entire study: Of the approximately 15 invasive breast tumors, about 13 were found to be estrogen receptor-positive, progesterone receptor-positive and HER2-negative. On average, each sample had approximately 9.2-fold read coverage. Of the approximately 12 ER+/PR+/HER2- tumors, eight were classified as invasive ductal carcinomas and four as invasive lobular carcinomas. A total of 2 million to 3 million templates, representing about 1.1 million unique clonotypes, were detected across all samples.

Each sample was amplified as two independent genomic DNA replicates: approximately 550 ng for blood and roughly 1.4 ug for tumor or normal breast. Following the manufacturer's instructions, the ImmunoSeq Intro kit was used to carry out TCRB sequencing on genomic DNA. Multiplex PCR was run for roughly 33 cycles using proprietary primers and spike-in control sequences for absolute quantification. Single-end 150-bp reads were used to sequence an 87-bp fragment covering the CDR3 and the flanking V and J genes. Seven samples, with two replicates for each sample, were multiplexed per lane of an Illumina MiSeq using version 3.0 chemistry. As for the authors' bioinformatics: The vendor's proprietary pipeline processed the raw data and merged both replicates into a single result for each sample. A clonotype was defined as productive rearrangements that share the same V-gene family, CDR3 amino acid sequence and J-gene segment. Clonality was calculated as 1 minus the normalized Shannon entropy (Pielou evenness) of TCRB abundances. T cell density was estimated as total templates divided by the number of input cells, with the number of input cells inferred from the DNA input amount. Recon was used with default parameters to estimate total repertoire diversity and clonality. A clonotype was considered tumor-enriched if its abundance in tumor exceeded 0.1% and was at least 32-fold higher than its abundance in normal breast. As stored in TCRdb, this immuneACCESS dataset retains in-frame rearrangements with V and J assigned. A fraction of the clones does not appear; measured against another copy, unresolved V genes explain less than half of the discrepancy, and the remainder lacks a known reason. Clone size and the V and J calls come from that table; the DNA yielded D and trimming. The sample table holds about 31,000 clones, of which around 67% were seen once. The top ten constitute 4% to 5% of the sample.

Remarks on this clone: Its antigen remains undetermined. No base quality information exists; no much larger clone differs at one position.

What the study reported, not specific to this receptor: Bulk genomic DNA sequencing of unsorted cells missed chain pairing and functional markers such as CD4, CD8 and FOXP3. Repertoires from blood resembled normal breast more closely than tumor, and using blood as a reference for each tissue separated tumor from normal in most of the 16 patients. Because the cohort was small, analysis by tumor subtype was not possible. Approximately 2.5-fold higher T cell density and higher clonality were observed in tumors than in adjacent normal breast tissue. Enriched TCRB sequences shared across patients were found to be mostly commonly generated sequences that were unlikely to play an important role in the tumor microenvironment.

The study profiled bulk TCR beta-chain repertoires in matched peripheral blood, tumor and adjacent normal breast tissue taken from approximately 16 patients with early-stage breast cancer. Before surgery, roughly 4.5-10 mL of whole blood was collected into EDTA tubes and then processed within 2 hours. Ficoll-Paque centrifugation in SepMate-50 tubes was used to isolate peripheral blood mononuclear cells. PBMCs were cryopreserved in aliquots of roughly 2 to 4.5 million cells in about 90% FBS with about 10% DMSO and kept in liquid nitrogen. The Qiagen AllPrep DNA/RNA Mini kit was used for genomic DNA extraction. From its cysteine to its phenylalanine, the CDR3 spans 13 amino acids. The entry retains the CDR3 DNA only, 39 bases that are in frame from base 1. Reading the germline V gene (reference sequence) gives CDR1 SEHNR and CDR2 FQNEAQ. The junction carries 6 bases between V and J, which are trimmed by 3 bases and 1 base respectively.

Sequencing used blood. The rearrangement joined TRBV7-9 to TRBJ1-1; the D segment cannot be called with confidence. The source is a person in their 40s with breast cancer. CDR3 loop: CASSFDANTEAFF. Here is the DNA: TGTGCCAGCAGCTTCGACGCGAACACTGAAGCTTTCTTT.